The source of this TCR beta chain is a study of blood T cell dynamics during melanoma immunotherapy. Study-level information: Patients with metastatic melanoma got pembrolizumab or nivolumab-ipilimumab as first-line care. Study results and limitations: PBMC repertoires of eventual disease-control patients split at W3 into clonality or diversity gains. It remained unknown if the driving T cell clones were melanoma-specific.

As to time point: pre-treatment baseline. Concerning this clone: No antigen is known for it.

Measured with immunoSEQ multiplex PCR; TCRdb has only the in-frame clones, and not every one. The data hold approximately 23,000 clones, with 89% observed a single time. The ends were cut back, 3 bases at V and 1 base at J, with 16 bases in the middle. CDR3 size: 17 residues. The germline V gene encodes CDR1 WNHNN and CDR2 SYGVQD (reference sequence). This specimen consisted of blood, obtained from a patient treated with checkpoint blockade. The chain joins TRBV10-1 to TRBJ2-1, with D unresolved. The TCR comes from a human donor with melanoma. CDR3 in amino acids: CASSEKGRADSYNEQFF. The CDR3 coding sequence is TGCGCCAGCAGTGAAAAGGGTAGGGCAGATTCCTACAATGAGCAGTTCTTC.